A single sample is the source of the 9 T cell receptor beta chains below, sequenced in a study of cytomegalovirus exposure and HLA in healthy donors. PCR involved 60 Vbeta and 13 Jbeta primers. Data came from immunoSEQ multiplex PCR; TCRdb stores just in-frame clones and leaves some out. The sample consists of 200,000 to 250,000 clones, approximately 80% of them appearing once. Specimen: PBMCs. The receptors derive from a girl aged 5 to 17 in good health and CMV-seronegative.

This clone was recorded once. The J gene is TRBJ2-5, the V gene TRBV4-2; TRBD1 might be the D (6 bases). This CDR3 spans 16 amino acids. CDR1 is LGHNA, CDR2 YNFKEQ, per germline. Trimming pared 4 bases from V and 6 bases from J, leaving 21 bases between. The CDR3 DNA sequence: TGTGCCAGCAGCCCGGTGGGTGGGGGCCAAGGGAAGACCCAGTACTTC. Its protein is CASSPVGGGQGKTQYF.

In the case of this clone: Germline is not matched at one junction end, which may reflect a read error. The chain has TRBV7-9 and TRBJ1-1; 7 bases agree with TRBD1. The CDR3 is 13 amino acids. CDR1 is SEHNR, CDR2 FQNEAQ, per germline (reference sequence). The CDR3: CSSSRQGNTEAFF. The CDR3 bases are TGTTCCAGCAGCCGACAGGGGAACACTGAAGCTTTCTTT.

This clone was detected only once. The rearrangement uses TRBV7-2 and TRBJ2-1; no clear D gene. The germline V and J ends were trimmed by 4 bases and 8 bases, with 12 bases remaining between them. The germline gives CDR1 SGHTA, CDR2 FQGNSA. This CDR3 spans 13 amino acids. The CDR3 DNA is TGTGCCAGCAGCTCATTGACGAGCGATGAGCAGTTCTTC. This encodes CASSSLTSDEQFF.

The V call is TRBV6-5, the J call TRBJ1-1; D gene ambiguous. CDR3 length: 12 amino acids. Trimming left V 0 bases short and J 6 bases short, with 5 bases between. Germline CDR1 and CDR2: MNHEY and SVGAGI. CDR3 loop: CASSYSGSEAFF. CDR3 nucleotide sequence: TGTGCCAGCAGTTACTCGGGCTCTGAAGCTTTCTTT.

For the CDR3, the DNA is TGTGCCAGCAGGCGACCGGGACAGGGGGGAAATGAGCAGTTCTTC. Encoded protein: CASRRPGQGGNEQFF. This rearrangement joins TRBV7-8 to TRBJ2-1, with 11 bases aligning to TRBD1. The CDR3 loop spans 15 amino acids. Germline-derived CDR1 and CDR2 are SGHVS and FQNEAQ. V trimming: 6 bases; J trimming: 7 bases; junction bases outside the gene matches: 8.

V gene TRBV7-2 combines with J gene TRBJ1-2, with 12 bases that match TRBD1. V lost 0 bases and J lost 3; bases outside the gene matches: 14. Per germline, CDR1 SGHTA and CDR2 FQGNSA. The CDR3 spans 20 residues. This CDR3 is CASSLAPRTGTGGSYYGYTF. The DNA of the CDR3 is TGTGCCAGCAGCTTAGCTCCTCGGACCGGGACAGGGGGCTCCTACTATGGCTACACCTTC.

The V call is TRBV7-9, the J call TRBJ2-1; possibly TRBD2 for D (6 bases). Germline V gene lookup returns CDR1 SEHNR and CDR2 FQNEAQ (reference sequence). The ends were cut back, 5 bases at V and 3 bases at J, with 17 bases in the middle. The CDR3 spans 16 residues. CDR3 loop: CASSARTMAFYNEQFF. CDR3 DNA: TGTGCCAGCAGCGCCAGGACTATGGCGTTCTACAATGAGCAGTTCTTC.

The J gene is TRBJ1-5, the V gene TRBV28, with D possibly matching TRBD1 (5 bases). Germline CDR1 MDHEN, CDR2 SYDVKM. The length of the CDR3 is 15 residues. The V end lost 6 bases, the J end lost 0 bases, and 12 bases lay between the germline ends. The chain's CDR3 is CASRIQVHSNQPQHF. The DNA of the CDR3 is TGTGCCAGCAGAATACAGGTTCATAGCAATCAGCCCCAGCATTTT.

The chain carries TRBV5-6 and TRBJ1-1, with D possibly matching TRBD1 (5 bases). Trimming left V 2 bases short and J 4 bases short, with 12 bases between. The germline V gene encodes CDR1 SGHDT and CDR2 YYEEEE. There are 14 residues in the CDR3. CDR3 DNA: TGTGCCAGCAGCTTCAATTGGGGGGGCACTGAAGCTTTCTTT. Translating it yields CASSFNWGGTEAFF.